This T cell receptor (beta chain) was observed in a study of blood T cell repertoires in COVID-19. Looking at the study overall: PBMCs, B-cell-depleted T cells, or T cells provided the cDNA or gDNA that made up the material.

In the source study's methods: Cell counts per sample came from amplifying reference gene primers. Sequencing used immunoSEQ multiplex PCR; TCRdb keeps in-frame clones, though not all of them. V and J calls and clone size come straight from that table; D and trimming were deduced from the DNA. Counted here are some 250,000 clones, approximately 78% occurring once; the ten biggest clones make up 3.4%. V lost 5 bases to trimming and J lost 7 bases, with 15 bases between them. CDR3 length: 14 residues. The germline V gene has CDR1 SEHNR and CDR2 FQNEAQ (reference sequence). The TCR comes from a woman in her late teens or twenties with acute or convalescent COVID-19. This chain connects TRBV7-9 to TRBJ1-5; tentatively, D is TRBD1 (6 bases). Sequencing was carried out using peripheral blood. Written as DNA, the CDR3 is TGTGCCAGCAGCCATACAGGGTTTGGGCAGCCCCAGCATTTT. Residues: CASSHTGFGQPQHF.